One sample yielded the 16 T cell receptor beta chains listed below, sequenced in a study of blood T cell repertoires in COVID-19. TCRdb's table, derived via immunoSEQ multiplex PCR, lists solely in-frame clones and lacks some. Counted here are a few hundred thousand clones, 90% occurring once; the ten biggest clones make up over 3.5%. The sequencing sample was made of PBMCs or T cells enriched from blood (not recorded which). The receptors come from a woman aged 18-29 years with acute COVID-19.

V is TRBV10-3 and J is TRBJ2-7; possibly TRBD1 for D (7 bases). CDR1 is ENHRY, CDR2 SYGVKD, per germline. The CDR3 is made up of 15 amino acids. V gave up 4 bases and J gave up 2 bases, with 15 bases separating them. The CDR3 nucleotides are TGTGCCATCAGTGCCTGGCGGGACAGCACCTACGAGCAGTACTTC. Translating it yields CAISAWRDSTYEQYF.

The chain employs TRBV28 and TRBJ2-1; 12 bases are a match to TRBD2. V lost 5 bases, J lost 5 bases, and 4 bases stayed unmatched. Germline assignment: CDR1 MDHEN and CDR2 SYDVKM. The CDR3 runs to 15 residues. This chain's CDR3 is CASSPTSGSDNEQFF. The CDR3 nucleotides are TGTGCCAGCAGTCCGACTAGCGGGAGCGACAATGAGCAGTTCTTC.

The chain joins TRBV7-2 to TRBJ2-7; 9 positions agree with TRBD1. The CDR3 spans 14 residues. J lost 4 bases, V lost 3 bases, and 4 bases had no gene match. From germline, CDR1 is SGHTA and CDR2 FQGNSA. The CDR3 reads CASSFGTGMYEQYF. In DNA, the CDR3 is TGTGCCAGCAGCTTCGGGACAGGGATGTACGAGCAGTACTTC.

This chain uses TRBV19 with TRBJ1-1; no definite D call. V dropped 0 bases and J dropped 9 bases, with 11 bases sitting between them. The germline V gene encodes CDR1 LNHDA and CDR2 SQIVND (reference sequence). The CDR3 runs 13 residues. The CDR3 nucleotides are TGTGCCAGTAGTATAGATGTTTCGGGTAAAGCTTTCTTT. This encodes CASSIDVSGKAFF.

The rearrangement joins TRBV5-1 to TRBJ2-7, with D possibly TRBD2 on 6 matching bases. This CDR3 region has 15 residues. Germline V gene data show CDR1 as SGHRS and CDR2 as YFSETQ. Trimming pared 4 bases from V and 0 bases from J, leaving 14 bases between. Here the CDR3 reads CASSAYSGLSYEQYF. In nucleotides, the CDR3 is TGCGCCAGCAGCGCCTACTCGGGACTCTCCTACGAGCAGTACTTC.

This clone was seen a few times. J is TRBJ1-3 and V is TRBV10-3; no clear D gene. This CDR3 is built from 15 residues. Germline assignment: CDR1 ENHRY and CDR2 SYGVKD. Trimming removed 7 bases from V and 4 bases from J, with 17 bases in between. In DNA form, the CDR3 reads TGTGCCATCAAACCGAGCGGAGAATCGGGAAACACCATATATTTT. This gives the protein CAIKPSGESGNTIYF.

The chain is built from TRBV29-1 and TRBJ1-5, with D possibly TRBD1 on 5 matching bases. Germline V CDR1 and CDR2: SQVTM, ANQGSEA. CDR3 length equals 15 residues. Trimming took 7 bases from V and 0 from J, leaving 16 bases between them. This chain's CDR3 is CSALLGGISNQPQHF. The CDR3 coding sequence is TGCAGCGCACTACTTGGGGGGATTAGCAATCAGCCCCAGCATTTT.

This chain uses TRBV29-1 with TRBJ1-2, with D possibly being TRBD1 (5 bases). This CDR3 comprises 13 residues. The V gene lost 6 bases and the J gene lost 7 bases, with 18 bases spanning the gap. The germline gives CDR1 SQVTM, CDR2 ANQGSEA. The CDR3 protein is CSVRLGQGAGYTF. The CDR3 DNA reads TGCAGCGTCAGACTCGGGCAGGGCGCTGGCTACACCTTC.

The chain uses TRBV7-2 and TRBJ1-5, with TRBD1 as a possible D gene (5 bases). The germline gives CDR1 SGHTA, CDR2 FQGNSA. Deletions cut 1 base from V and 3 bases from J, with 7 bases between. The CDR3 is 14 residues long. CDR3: CASSLGQFNQPQHF. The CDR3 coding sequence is TGTGCCAGCAGCTTAGGACAGTTCAATCAGCCCCAGCATTTT.

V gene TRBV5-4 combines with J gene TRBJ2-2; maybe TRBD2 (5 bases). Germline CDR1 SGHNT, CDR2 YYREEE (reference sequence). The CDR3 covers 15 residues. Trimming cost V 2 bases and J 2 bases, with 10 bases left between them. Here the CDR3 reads CASSLGSPNTGELFF. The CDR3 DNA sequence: TGTGCCAGCAGCTTAGGGAGCCCTAACACCGGGGAGCTGTTTTTT.

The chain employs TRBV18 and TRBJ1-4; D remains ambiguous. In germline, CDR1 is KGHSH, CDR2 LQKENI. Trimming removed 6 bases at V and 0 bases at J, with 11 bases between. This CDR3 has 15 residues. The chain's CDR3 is CASSLRGATNEKLFF. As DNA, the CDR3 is TGTGCCAGCTCTCTACGGGGTGCAACTAATGAAAAACTGTTTTTT.

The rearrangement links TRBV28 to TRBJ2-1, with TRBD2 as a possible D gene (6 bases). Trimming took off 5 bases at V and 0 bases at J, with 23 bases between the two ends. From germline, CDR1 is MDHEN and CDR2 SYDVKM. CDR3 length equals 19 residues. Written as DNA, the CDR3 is TGTGCCAGCAGTCCCGTCCCCTTCGCGGTAGCGGTCTCCTACAATGAGCAGTTCTTC. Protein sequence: CASSPVPFAVAVSYNEQFF.

The CDR3 nucleotides read TGTGCCAGCAGTACAAGACTCGGCGCAGATACGCAGTATTTT. It yields the protein CASSTRLGADTQYF. The chain combines TRBV28 with TRBJ2-3; D not certain. The CDR3 sequence is 14 residues long. Germline lookup yields CDR1 MDHEN and CDR2 SYDVKM. V lost 5 bases to trimming and J lost 4 bases, with 13 bases between them.

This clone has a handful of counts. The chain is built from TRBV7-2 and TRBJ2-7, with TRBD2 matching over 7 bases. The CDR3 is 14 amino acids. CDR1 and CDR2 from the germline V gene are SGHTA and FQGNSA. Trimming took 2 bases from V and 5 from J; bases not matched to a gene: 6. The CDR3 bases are TGTGCCAGCAGCTTATCGTCCGCGGGAGACGAGCAGTACTTC. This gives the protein CASSLSSAGDEQYF.

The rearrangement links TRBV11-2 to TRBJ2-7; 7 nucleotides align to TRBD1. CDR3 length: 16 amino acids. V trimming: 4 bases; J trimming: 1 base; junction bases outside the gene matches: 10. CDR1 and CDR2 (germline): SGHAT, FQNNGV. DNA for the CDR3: TGTGCCAGCAGCTCCCGCCCCCAACAGGGGTCCTACGAGCAGTACTTC. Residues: CASSSRPQQGSYEQYF.

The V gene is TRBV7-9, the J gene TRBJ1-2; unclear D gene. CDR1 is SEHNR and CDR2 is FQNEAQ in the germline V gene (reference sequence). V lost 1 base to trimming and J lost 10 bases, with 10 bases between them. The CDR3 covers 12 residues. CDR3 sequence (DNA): TGTGCCAGCAGCTTAGGTTACGGTGACTACACCTTC. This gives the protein CASSLGYGDYTF.